These T cell receptor beta chains were read from a single sample in a study of blood T cell repertoires in COVID-19. TCRdb keeps only in-frame clones here, not all; method: immunoSEQ multiplex PCR. The sample carries 200,000 to 300,000 clones, around 80% recorded once. Material for sequencing was peripheral blood. The receptors shown here come from a human donor in a cohort sampled during active COVID-19. The CDR3 runs from the conserved cysteine through the conserved F or W. The order of the fields is J gene, V gene, clone size, D gene, CDR3 DNA, CDR3 protein. D genes are given only for firm matches. Clone size appears in some rows only: once, few, many, or a class for an expanded clone.

j_gene: TRBJ2-5; v_gene: TRBV5-1; abundance: NA; d_gene: NA; CDR3nt: TGCGCCAGCAGCCGGGGAGGAGGAGAAGAGACCCAGTACTTC; CDR3aa: CASSRGGGEETQYF
j_gene: TRBJ1-5; v_gene: TRBV29-1; abundance: NA; d_gene: NA; CDR3nt: TGCAGCGTTGGCTGGGGGGGGGCAGGGGCGAATCAGCCCCAGCATTTT; CDR3aa: CSVGWGGAGANQPQHF
j_gene: TRBJ2-5; v_gene: TRBV19; abundance: NA; d_gene: TRBD2; CDR3nt: TGTGCCAGTAGTATAGGAGTTTGGGGACTAGAACAAGAGACCCAGTACTTC; CDR3aa: CASSIGVWGLEQETQYF
j_gene: TRBJ1-5; v_gene: TRBV10-3; abundance: many; d_gene: TRBD1; CDR3nt: TGTGCCATCAGTGAAGGGACAGGGGGCAATCAGCCCCAGCATTTT; CDR3aa: CAISEGTGGNQPQHF
j_gene: TRBJ2-7; v_gene: TRBV5-5; abundance: NA; d_gene: TRBD2; CDR3nt: TGTGCCAGCAGTCAGGGACTAGCGGGAGCCATTTACGAGCAGTACTTC; CDR3aa: CASSQGLAGAIYEQYF
j_gene: TRBJ2-5; v_gene: TRBV5-1; abundance: NA; d_gene: NA; CDR3nt: TGCGCCAGCAGCTTGGCCAATCTGTTAGCGTCCCAAGAGACCCAGTACTTC; CDR3aa: CASSLANLLASQETQYF
j_gene: TRBJ1-1; v_gene: TRBV5-1; abundance: NA; d_gene: NA; CDR3nt: TGCGCCAGCAGCTTGGGGGGCATGAACACTGAAGCTTTCTTT; CDR3aa: CASSLGGMNTEAFF
j_gene: TRBJ1-1; v_gene: TRBV6-5; abundance: NA; d_gene: NA; CDR3nt: TGTGCCAGCACCGAAAGGGAGATGTACACTGAAGCTTTCTTT; CDR3aa: CASTEREMYTEAFF
j_gene: TRBJ2-2; v_gene: TRBV19; abundance: NA; d_gene: TRBD1; CDR3nt: TGTGCCAGTAGTATGGTGGGGACAGGGGGAGCGAACACCGGGGAGCTGTTTTTT; CDR3aa: CASSMVGTGGANTGELFF
j_gene: TRBJ1-1; v_gene: TRBV24-1; abundance: NA; d_gene: NA; CDR3nt: TGTGCCACCAGTGCCCCCGGGGGGAACACTGAAGCTTTCTTT; CDR3aa: CATSAPGGNTEAFF
j_gene: TRBJ2-1; v_gene: TRBV20-1; abundance: NA; d_gene: TRBD2; CDR3nt: TGCAGTGCTAGTGGACTAGCATTAAATGAGCAGTTCTTC; CDR3aa: CSASGLALNEQFF
j_gene: TRBJ2-7; v_gene: TRBV20-1; abundance: NA; d_gene: NA; CDR3nt: TGCAGTGCGGTCACTTCCTACGAGCAGTACTTC; CDR3aa: CSAVTSYEQYF
j_gene: TRBJ1-2; v_gene: TRBV12-3/TRBV12-4; abundance: NA; d_gene: NA; CDR3nt: TGTGCCAGCAGTTTCACTGGTAGCCAGGGCTACACCTTC; CDR3aa: CASSFTGSQGYTF
j_gene: TRBJ1-1; v_gene: TRBV18; abundance: NA; d_gene: TRBD1; CDR3nt: TGTGCCAGCTCGTCGGACAGGGGAAACACTGAAGCTTTCTTT; CDR3aa: CASSSDRGNTEAFF
j_gene: TRBJ2-7; v_gene: TRBV19; abundance: many; d_gene: NA; CDR3nt: TGTGCCAGTAGTATAGCGGCAGGGGAGTCCTACGAGCAGTACTTC; CDR3aa: CASSIAAGESYEQYF
j_gene: TRBJ2-1; v_gene: TRBV20-1; abundance: NA; d_gene: NA; CDR3nt: TGCAGTGCTAGTAAGGGGATTTACAATGAGCAGTTCTTC; CDR3aa: CSASKGIYNEQFF
j_gene: TRBJ2-7; v_gene: TRBV4-2; abundance: NA; d_gene: NA; CDR3nt: TGTGCCAGCAGCCCCAGGGGGGCAGGGAGCTACGAGCAGTACTTC; CDR3aa: CASSPRGAGSYEQYF
j_gene: TRBJ2-1; v_gene: TRBV5-1; abundance: NA; d_gene: TRBD2; CDR3nt: TGCGCCAGCAGCCCGGGACTACTCTACAATGAGCAGTTCTTC; CDR3aa: CASSPGLLYNEQFF
j_gene: TRBJ1-5; v_gene: TRBV7-2; abundance: few; d_gene: NA; CDR3nt: TGTGCCAGCAGCTTAGACAGGGTTAGCAATCAGCCCCAGCATTTT; CDR3aa: CASSLDRVSNQPQHF
j_gene: TRBJ1-5; v_gene: TRBV27; abundance: once; d_gene: TRBD1; CDR3nt: TGTGCCAGCAGTCCACAGGGGGTAAGCAATCAGCCCCAGCATTTT; CDR3aa: CASSPQGVSNQPQHF
j_gene: TRBJ2-3; v_gene: TRBV4-1; abundance: NA; d_gene: NA; CDR3nt: TGCGCCAGCAGCCAAGTGGCGAGGGCCGTCACAGATACGCAGTATTTT; CDR3aa: CASSQVARAVTDTQYF
j_gene: TRBJ2-5; v_gene: TRBV25-1; abundance: NA; d_gene: NA; CDR3nt: TGTGCCAGCAGTGACGGAACGGGAGAGACCCAGTACTTC; CDR3aa: CASSDGTGETQYF
j_gene: TRBJ2-1; v_gene: TRBV7-2; abundance: NA; d_gene: TRBD2; CDR3nt: TGTGCCAGCAGCTCACAACTGGGACTAGCTGGTGAGCAGTTCTTC; CDR3aa: CASSSQLGLAGEQFF
j_gene: TRBJ1-6; v_gene: TRBV19; abundance: NA; d_gene: TRBD1; CDR3nt: TGTGCCAGTAGTTCTGGGACAGCCAATTCACCCCTCCACTTT; CDR3aa: CASSSGTANSPLHF
j_gene: TRBJ1-6; v_gene: TRBV5-1; abundance: NA; d_gene: NA; CDR3nt: TGCGCCAGCAGCTACCTCGGACACTCCTATAATTCACCCCTCCACTTT; CDR3aa: CASSYLGHSYNSPLHF
j_gene: TRBJ2-3; v_gene: TRBV29-1; abundance: NA; d_gene: NA; CDR3nt: TGCAGCGTTGCCCCCCCTCCGAGCACAGATACGCAGTATTTT; CDR3aa: CSVAPPPSTDTQYF
j_gene: TRBJ1-4; v_gene: TRBV5-1; abundance: NA; d_gene: NA; CDR3nt: TGCGCCAGCAGCTTTGGCCTACAGAGTTTGGCAACTAATGAAAAACTGTTTTTT; CDR3aa: CASSFGLQSLATNEKLFF
j_gene: TRBJ1-3; v_gene: TRBV9; abundance: NA; d_gene: NA; CDR3nt: TGTGCCAGCAGCGTGCAGGACACTTCCTCTGGAAACACCATATATTTT; CDR3aa: CASSVQDTSSGNTIYF
j_gene: TRBJ1-3; v_gene: TRBV5-5; abundance: NA; d_gene: TRBD1; CDR3nt: TGTGCCAGCAGCCCAACGGACAGGCTAGATGGAAACACCATATATTTT; CDR3aa: CASSPTDRLDGNTIYF
j_gene: TRBJ2-3; v_gene: TRBV7-6; abundance: NA; d_gene: NA; CDR3nt: TGTGCCAGCAGCTTACGGGGAGGCACTAGCACAGATACGCAGTATTTT; CDR3aa: CASSLRGGTSTDTQYF
j_gene: TRBJ2-2; v_gene: TRBV9; abundance: NA; d_gene: TRBD2; CDR3nt: TGTGCCAGCAGCGGTGGGACTAGCAAGTTGCCCGGGGAGCTGTTTTTT; CDR3aa: CASSGGTSKLPGELFF
j_gene: TRBJ1-4; v_gene: TRBV9; abundance: NA; d_gene: TRBD1; CDR3nt: TGTGCCAGCAGCCCTTTAGGGACAGCAACTAATGAAAAACTGTTTTTT; CDR3aa: CASSPLGTATNEKLFF
j_gene: TRBJ1-1; v_gene: TRBV7-2; abundance: NA; d_gene: NA; CDR3nt: TGTGCCAGCAGCTTAGATTTAGCTCGGAACACTGAAGCTTTCTTT; CDR3aa: CASSLDLARNTEAFF
j_gene: TRBJ1-2; v_gene: TRBV9; abundance: NA; d_gene: NA; CDR3nt: TGTGCCAGCAGAACGACAGCCACGGAAGCGAGCTACACCTTC; CDR3aa: CASRTTATEASYTF
j_gene: TRBJ1-1; v_gene: TRBV29-1; abundance: NA; d_gene: TRBD1; CDR3nt: TGCAGCGTTGGGAGGGGGCAGGGGGCAAGGAACACTGAAGCTTTCTTT; CDR3aa: CSVGRGQGARNTEAFF
j_gene: TRBJ2-1; v_gene: TRBV28; abundance: few; d_gene: NA; CDR3nt: TGTGCCAGCAGTTTTGTTCAGCACTTAACCTTAGCGGAAGGAACCTACAATGAGCAGTTCTTC; CDR3aa: CASSFVQHLTLAEGTYNEQFF
j_gene: TRBJ1-6; v_gene: TRBV9; abundance: NA; d_gene: NA; CDR3nt: TGTGCCAGCAGCGCCCTAGGCGACCGCTCCTATAATTCACCCCTCCACTTT; CDR3aa: CASSALGDRSYNSPLHF
j_gene: TRBJ1-2; v_gene: TRBV11-2; abundance: NA; d_gene: TRBD1; CDR3nt: TGTGCCAGCAGCCTCGGACAGGGAAAGGGCTACACCTTC; CDR3aa: CASSLGQGKGYTF
j_gene: TRBJ2-7; v_gene: TRBV29-1; abundance: NA; d_gene: NA; CDR3nt: TGCAGCGTCGGGACCTACGAGCAGTACTTC; CDR3aa: CSVGTYEQYF
j_gene: TRBJ1-6; v_gene: TRBV6-5; abundance: few; d_gene: NA; CDR3nt: TGTGCCAGCAGTTCAGGGTTGGATTCACCCCTCCACTTT; CDR3aa: CASSSGLDSPLHF
j_gene: TRBJ2-1; v_gene: TRBV11-3; abundance: NA; d_gene: TRBD2; CDR3nt: TGTGCCAGCAGCCCGGGACTCGGTGGGGCGGGGGGTGGTGAGCAGTTCTTC; CDR3aa: CASSPGLGGAGGGEQFF
j_gene: TRBJ2-5; v_gene: TRBV19; abundance: NA; d_gene: TRBD1; CDR3nt: TGTGCCAGTAGGTCAACAGGGGGTTACCAAGAGACCCAGTACTTC; CDR3aa: CASRSTGGYQETQYF
j_gene: TRBJ2-4; v_gene: TRBV6-5; abundance: NA; d_gene: NA; CDR3nt: TGTGCCAGCAACAGAGGGGGCGGGATGCAAAACATTCAGTACTTC; CDR3aa: CASNRGGGMQNIQYF
j_gene: TRBJ2-7; v_gene: TRBV5-1; abundance: NA; d_gene: TRBD1; CDR3nt: TGCGCCAGCAGCCCCGACAGGGGAGGTCGCGAGCAGTACTTC; CDR3aa: CASSPDRGGREQYF
j_gene: TRBJ2-1; v_gene: TRBV28; abundance: NA; d_gene: TRBD1; CDR3nt: TGTGCCAGCACCATCAGACAGGGGGCTTACAATGAGCAGTTCTTC; CDR3aa: CASTIRQGAYNEQFF
j_gene: TRBJ2-7; v_gene: TRBV27; abundance: NA; d_gene: NA; CDR3nt: TGTGCCAGCAGGGATAGCGGAACCTACGAGCAGTACTTC; CDR3aa: CASRDSGTYEQYF
j_gene: TRBJ2-2; v_gene: TRBV12-3/TRBV12-4; abundance: NA; d_gene: NA; CDR3nt: TGTGCCTCCAGCGTCGGGGGGCTAGGGGAGCTGTTTTTT; CDR3aa: CASSVGGLGELFF
j_gene: TRBJ1-3; v_gene: TRBV9; abundance: NA; d_gene: TRBD1; CDR3nt: TGTGCCAGCAGCGTAGCCCCAGGGGGCGCGCAGGGAAACACCATATATTTT; CDR3aa: CASSVAPGGAQGNTIYF
j_gene: TRBJ1-5; v_gene: TRBV20-1; abundance: NA; d_gene: NA; CDR3nt: TGCAGTGCTAGTTTGGCTGGCCGGAGGGGCAATCGGCCCCAGCATTTT; CDR3aa: CSASLAGRRGNRPQHF
j_gene: TRBJ2-2; v_gene: TRBV6-2/TRBV6-3; abundance: few; d_gene: TRBD1; CDR3nt: TGTGCCAGCAGTTACGGGGACAGCCGAGCGAACACCGGGGAGCTGTTTTTT; CDR3aa: CASSYGDSRANTGELFF
j_gene: TRBJ2-3; v_gene: TRBV6-4; abundance: once; d_gene: NA; CDR3nt: TGTGCCAGCAGTCCCAATGTAGCAGATACGCAGTATTTT; CDR3aa: CASSPNVADTQYF
j_gene: TRBJ1-5; v_gene: TRBV19; abundance: NA; d_gene: NA; CDR3nt: TGTGCCAGTAGTATCTACAGGATCAATCAGCCCCAGCATTTT; CDR3aa: CASSIYRINQPQHF